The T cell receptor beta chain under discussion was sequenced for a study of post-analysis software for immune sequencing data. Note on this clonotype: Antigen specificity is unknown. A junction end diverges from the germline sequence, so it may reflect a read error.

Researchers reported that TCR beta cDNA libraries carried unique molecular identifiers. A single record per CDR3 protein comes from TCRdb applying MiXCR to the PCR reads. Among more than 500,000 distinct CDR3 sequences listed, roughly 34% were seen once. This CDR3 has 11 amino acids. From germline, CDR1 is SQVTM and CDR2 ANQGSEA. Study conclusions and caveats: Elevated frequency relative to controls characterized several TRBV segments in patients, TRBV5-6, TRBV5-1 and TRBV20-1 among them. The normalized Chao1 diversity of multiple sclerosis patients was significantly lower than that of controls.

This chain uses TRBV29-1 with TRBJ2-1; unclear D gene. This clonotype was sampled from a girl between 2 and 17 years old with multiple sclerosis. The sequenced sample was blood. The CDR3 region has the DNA TGCAGCGTCCACGACTCGGGTGAGCGGTTCTTC. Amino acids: CSVHDSGERFF.